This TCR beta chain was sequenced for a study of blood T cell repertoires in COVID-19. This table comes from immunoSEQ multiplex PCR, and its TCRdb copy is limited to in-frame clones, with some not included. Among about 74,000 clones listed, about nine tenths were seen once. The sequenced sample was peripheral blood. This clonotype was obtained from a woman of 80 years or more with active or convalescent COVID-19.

The CDR3 spells CASSIRTGPQPQHF. CDR3 nucleotide sequence: TGTGCCAGTAGTATTCGGACAGGGCCTCAGCCCCAGCATTTT. The chain couples TRBV19 to TRBJ1-5; 8 nucleotides agree with TRBD1. This CDR3 contains 14 residues. V lost 3 bases, J lost 6 bases, and 4 bases stayed unmatched. CDR1 and CDR2 from the germline V gene are LNHDA and SQIVND (reference sequence). The complete variable domain, with remaining parts taken from reference TRBV19 and TRBJ1-5, reads DGGITQSPKYLFRKEGQNVTLSCEQNLNHDAMYWYRQDPGQGLRLIYYSQIVNDFQKGDIAEGYSVSREKKESFPLTVTSAQKNPTAFYLCASSIRTGPQPQHFGDGTRLSIL.